These 21 T cell receptor beta chains were sequenced from one sample in a study of T cells after posttransplantation cyclophosphamide. Cyclophosphamide on days +3 and +4 followed busulfan-fludarabine conditioning and a marrow graft. Assay: immunoSEQ multiplex PCR; the TCRdb copy retains only in-frame clones and omits some. The specimen has roughly 10,000 clones, none found just once. The source material was PBMCs, sampled approximately 330 days after allogeneic stem cell transplant with posttransplant cyclophosphamide. These receptors came from a male patient between 45 and 60 years old who received an allogeneic stem cell transplant from a related donor and was CMV-positive. Part of the T cell pool may stem from the graft donor.

This clone was recorded many times. The chain combines TRBV7-2 with TRBJ2-5; TRBD2 is a possible D gene (6 bases). The V end lost 4 bases, the J end lost 5 bases, and 14 bases lay between the germline ends. CDR1 is SGHTA and CDR2 is FQGNSA in the germline V gene. The CDR3 covers 14 residues. The CDR3 DNA sequence: TGTGCCAGCAGCTCCCCGGGAGTAGGGGAGACCCAGTACTTC. Translating it yields CASSSPGVGETQYF.

The table lists this clone with many counts. V usage is TRBV7-6 and J usage is TRBJ1-4; D is possibly TRBD1 (5 bases). Germline V gives CDR1 SGHVS, CDR2 FNYEAQ. This CDR3 is 15 amino acids long. The V gene lost 1 base and the J gene lost 8 bases, with 14 bases spanning the gap. For the CDR3, the DNA is TGTGCCAGCAGCTTAGGGGGACTCGTGGCGGAAAAACTGTTTTTT. Amino acid sequence: CASSLGGLVAEKLFF.

This clone was detected many times. The chain employs TRBV5-1 and TRBJ1-1; unclear D gene. CDR3 length: 12 residues. Trimming removed 0 bases at V and 6 bases at J, with 6 bases between. Germline V gene data show CDR1 as SGHRS and CDR2 as YFSETQ. CDR3 sequence (DNA): TGCGCCAGCAGCTTGGGGCCCTCTGAAGCTTTCTTT. Encoded protein: CASSLGPSEAFF.

This clone was seen repeatedly, ten times or more. The chain carries TRBV6-5 and TRBJ1-2, with 7 bases aligning to TRBD1. The V gene end was trimmed by 6 bases and the J gene end by 4 bases; junction bases not matched to a gene: 8. The CDR3 contains 14 residues. Germline V gene sequence: CDR1 MNHEY, CDR2 SVGAGI. The CDR3: CASSQQGPGYGYTF. The CDR3 nucleotides read TGTGCCAGCAGCCAACAGGGGCCGGGCTATGGCTACACCTTC.

In this sample, this clone is medium-sized. The chain couples TRBV7-9 to TRBJ1-1, with D unresolved. V lost 1 base, J lost 11 bases, and 11 bases lay in between. The CDR3 totals 12 residues. The germline CDR1 and CDR2 sequences are SEHNR and FQNEAQ (reference sequence). CDR3 protein: CASSLGGDLAFF. The CDR3 coding sequence is TGTGCCAGCAGCTTAGGCGGCGATCTTGCTTTCTTT.

This clone was found many times. The chain combines TRBV5-4 with TRBJ2-1, with TRBD2 matching over 13 bases. CDR1 and CDR2 (germline): SGHNT, YYREEE (reference sequence). The CDR3 totals 15 residues. V dropped 5 bases and J dropped 7; count of bases not matched to a gene: 6. The CDR3 DNA sequence: TGTGCCAGCAGTCCACTAGCGGGGGGGCTGAATGAGCAGTTCTTC. Translated: CASSPLAGGLNEQFF.

This clone was seen repeatedly, ten times or more. The chain joins TRBV4-2 to TRBJ2-1; the match to TRBD2 covers 12 bases. CDR1 LGHNA and CDR2 YNFKEQ come from the germline V gene. This CDR3 is built from 15 residues. V was pared by 2 bases and J by 8 bases, with 4 bases of the junction left unmatched. The CDR3: CASSQSSGGADEQFF. CDR3 coding DNA: TGTGCCAGCAGCCAATCTAGCGGGGGGGCGGATGAGCAGTTCTTC.

This clone was recorded many times. V usage is TRBV4-2 and J usage is TRBJ2-1; 8 bases line up with TRBD2. V lost 0 bases, J lost 4 bases, and 5 bases stayed unmatched. Germline CDR1 is LGHNA and CDR2 is YNFKEQ. This CDR3 has 16 amino acids. CDR3: CASSQELAETYNEQFF. The DNA for the CDR3 is TGTGCCAGCAGCCAAGAACTAGCGGAGACATACAATGAGCAGTTCTTC.

This clone came up many times. V and J are TRBV2 and TRBJ1-3; possible D gene TRBD1, 5 bases. There are 13 residues in the CDR3. Germline-derived CDR1 and CDR2 are SNHLY and FYNNEI. Deletions cut 4 bases from V and 4 bases from J, with 8 bases between. The CDR3 reads CASSAGLGNTIYF. CDR3 nucleotides: TGTGCCAGCAGTGCAGGGTTGGGAAACACCATATATTTT.

This clone showed up many times. The chain has TRBV6-4 and TRBJ2-1; 9 bases line up with TRBD1. V lost 5 bases, J lost 9 bases, and 8 bases stayed unmatched. This CDR3 contains 14 residues. CDR1 and CDR2 from the germline V gene are MRHNA and SNTAGT. This chain's CDR3 is CASSRDRVQIEQFF. DNA for the CDR3: TGTGCCAGCAGTCGGGACAGGGTCCAAATTGAGCAGTTCTTC.

Many counts were recorded for this clone. The V call is TRBV6-6, the J call TRBJ2-3; 7 nucleotides agree with TRBD2. This CDR3 region has 12 residues. Trimming at V came to 10 bases and at J to 6 bases, leaving 7 bases not matched to a gene. Germline values: CDR1 MNHNY, CDR2 SVGAGI (reference sequence). CDR3 loop: CATGGTTDTQYF. CDR3 bases: TGTGCCACTGGGGGGACTACCGATACGCAGTATTTT.

This clone was observed many times. CDR3 coding DNA: TGCGCCAGCAGCTTGGGGGACAGGGAGAACTATGGCTACACCTTC. Translation: CASSLGDRENYGYTF. The J gene is TRBJ1-2, the V gene TRBV5-1, with 9 bases lining up with TRBD1. This CDR3 is 15 amino acids long. Germline V gene sequence: CDR1 SGHRS, CDR2 YFSETQ. V lost 0 bases, J lost 2 bases, and 2 bases stayed unmatched.

This clone came up many times. The rearrangement joins TRBV7-9 to TRBJ2-3; D gene uncertain. V was shortened by 3 bases and J by 4 bases, with 14 bases between the two germline ends. Germline values: CDR1 SEHNR, CDR2 FQNEAQ (reference sequence). The CDR3 runs to 15 residues. The DNA for the CDR3 is TGTGCCAGCAGCTTGTCTTTGAGCAGCGCAGATACGCAGTATTTT. Translating gives CASSLSLSSADTQYF.

This clone was seen only a few times. The J gene is TRBJ1-1, the V gene TRBV6-5; D remains unclear. V dropped 3 bases and J dropped 3 bases, with 11 bases sitting between them. Germline V gene data show CDR1 as MNHEY and CDR2 as SVGAGI. This CDR3 is 14 amino acids long. As DNA, the CDR3 is TGTGCCAGCAGTTATCCTAGGTCGGACACTGAAGCTTTCTTT. It codes for CASSYPRSDTEAFF.

This clone was counted at least ten times. This CDR3 is also generated by other DNA sequences in the sample. The rearrangement joins TRBV9 to TRBJ2-6; tentatively, D is TRBD1 (5 bases). V was clipped by 4 bases and J by 0 bases, with 11 bases between them. Germline CDR1 and CDR2: SGDLS and YYNGEE. The CDR3 sequence is 16 residues long. The CDR3 DNA reads as TGTGCCAGCAGCCCAGGGCAGGTCTCTGGGGCCAACGTCCTGACTTTC. This encodes CASSPGQVSGANVLTF.

This clone showed up just a few times. Compared with germline, one end of the junction differs, possibly owing to a read error. This chain joins TRBV5-6 and TRBJ2-5; 9 bases match TRBD2. This CDR3 comprises 19 residues. Germline CDR1 SGHDT, CDR2 YYEEEE. The chain's CDR3 is CAGSLSRWGSGSGRETQYF. CDR3 sequence (DNA): TGTGCCGGCAGCTTGTCACGGTGGGGTAGCGGGAGCGGTAGGGAGACCCAGTACTTC.

This clone was counted many times. V and J are TRBV5-1 and TRBJ1-6; tentative D call: TRBD1 (6 bases). This CDR3 region has 14 residues. Germline V lookup: CDR1 SGHRS, CDR2 YFSETQ. Trimming shortened V by 4 bases and J by 10 bases, and 15 bases separated the two germline ends. This chain's CDR3 is CASSPGAVGSPLHF. DNA for the CDR3: TGCGCCAGCAGCCCAGGGGCAGTGGGATCACCCCTCCACTTT.

This clone appeared many times. V gene TRBV7-9 combines with J gene TRBJ1-2, with 7 bases lining up with TRBD1. The V gene's germline CDR1 is SEHNR and CDR2 FQNEAQ (reference sequence). The CDR3 loop spans 15 amino acids. Trimming removed 5 bases from V and 4 bases from J; junction bases left unmatched: 10. The CDR3 DNA is TGTGCCAGCAGCGCCCAAGGGACAGAAGCCTATGGCTACACCTTC. This gives the protein CASSAQGTEAYGYTF.

This clone is termed medium-sized (0.01 to 0.1%). The V call is TRBV6-1, the J call TRBJ1-5, with 11 bases that match TRBD1. J lost 0 bases, V lost 3 bases, and 7 bases had no gene match. This CDR3 region has 18 residues. The germline CDR1 and CDR2 sequences are MNHNS and SASEGT. CDR3 protein: CASSDRDRGDYSNQPQHF. As DNA, the CDR3 is TGTGCCAGCAGTGACCGGGACAGGGGGGATTATAGCAATCAGCCCCAGCATTTT.

This clone was picked up many times. The V and J genes are TRBV5-4 and TRBJ2-7, with 7 bases lining up with TRBD2. The V segment lost 3 bases and the J segment 0 bases; nucleotides outside the gene matches: 3. This CDR3 contains 14 residues. Germline V gives CDR1 SGHNT, CDR2 YYREEE (reference sequence). The DNA of the CDR3 is TGTGCCAGCAGCTATGCTAGCGGCTCCTACGAGCAGTACTTC. Protein sequence: CASSYASGSYEQYF.

This clone occurred many times. The CDR3 region is CASSGRGQGRNEQFF. The CDR3 bases are TGTGCCAGCAGCGGACGGGGACAGGGACGCAATGAGCAGTTCTTC. The chain employs TRBV11-1 and TRBJ2-1; 9 bases match TRBD1. Losses at the gene ends were 5 bases for V and 6 bases for J; bases not matched to a gene: 8. The CDR3 contains 15 residues. Germline lookup yields CDR1 SGHAT and CDR2 FQDESV (reference sequence).